The 27 T cell receptor beta chains reported below all come from one sample, sequenced in a study of blood T cell repertoires in COVID-19. TCRdb keeps only in-frame clones here, not all; method: immunoSEQ multiplex PCR. The sample carries 65,000 to 85,000 clones, roughly nine tenths recorded once. The sequencing input was peripheral blood. Every receptor here comes from a man between 50 and 59 years old with acute or convalescent COVID-19.

The gene calls are TRBV4-3 and TRBJ2-6; D might be TRBD1 (5 bases). This CDR3 is 18 amino acids long. Germline CDR1 and CDR2: LGHNA and YSLEER. Trimming shortened V by 1 base and J by 0 bases, and 13 bases separated the two germline ends. The CDR3 DNA follows: TGCGCCAGCAGCCAAGTCCTGGTTGACAGCTCTGGGGCCAACGTCCTGACTTTC. Its protein is CASSQVLVDSSGANVLTF.

This chain joins TRBV28 and TRBJ1-4; the D gene is possibly TRBD1 (6 bases). In germline, CDR1 is MDHEN, CDR2 SYDVKM. There are 15 residues in the CDR3. V dropped 6 bases and J dropped 8 bases, with 19 bases sitting between them. The CDR3 bases are TGTGCCAGCAGAACTCCCAGGGGCCGAGAGGAAAAACTGTTTTTT. Protein sequence: CASRTPRGREEKLFF.

The gene calls are TRBV11-2 and TRBJ1-2; 9 nucleotides line up with TRBD1. The CDR3 covers 15 residues. CDR1 SGHAT and CDR2 FQNNGV come from the germline V gene. V dropped 0 bases and J dropped 3; count of bases not matched to a gene: 2. The CDR3 DNA sequence: TGTGCCAGCAGCTTAGACCGACAGGGGGACTATGGCTACACCTTC. It specifies CASSLDRQGDYGYTF.

This chain uses TRBV6-5 with TRBJ1-2; no firm D call. V gave up 0 bases and J gave up 8 bases, with 13 bases separating them. CDR1 is MNHEY, CDR2 SVGAGI, per germline. The CDR3 is 14 amino acids. The CDR3 sequence is CASSYSTGLQGYTF. As DNA, the CDR3 is TGTGCCAGCAGTTACTCGACGGGTCTCCAGGGCTACACCTTC.

This clone showed up just a few times. The chain uses TRBV7-2 and TRBJ2-7; 12 bases are a match to TRBD2. The junction had 3 bases not matched to a gene; V was cut back by 0 bases and J by 3 bases. The CDR3 runs to 16 residues. CDR1 and CDR2 (germline): SGHTA, FQGNSA. CDR3 residues: CASSLAMTSGSYEQYF. Written as DNA, the CDR3 is TGTGCCAGCAGCTTAGCTATGACTAGCGGGAGCTACGAGCAGTACTTC.

The J gene is TRBJ1-5, the V gene TRBV19, with D possibly being TRBD1 (5 bases). Germline V CDR1 and CDR2: LNHDA, SQIVND (reference sequence). V was shortened by 7 bases and J by 0 bases, with 10 bases between the two germline ends. The length of the CDR3 is 14 residues. CDR3 in amino acids: CASISTVSNQPQHF. The CDR3 DNA reads as TGTGCCAGTATTTCGACAGTTAGCAATCAGCCCCAGCATTTT.

The chain uses TRBV5-5 and TRBJ2-5; 9 bases match TRBD1. Germline-derived CDR1 and CDR2 are SGHKS and YYEKEE (reference sequence). This CDR3 region has 14 residues. With 4 bases clipped from V and 10 bases from J, the junction kept 11 bases outside the gene matches. The CDR3 region is CASSNDRGAEDQYF. The CDR3 region has the DNA TGTGCCAGCAGCAACGACAGGGGGGCCGAGGACCAGTACTTC.

The V gene is TRBV18, the J gene TRBJ2-2; 8 bases align to TRBD1. The trim removed 4 bases at V and 0 bases at J, leaving 4 bases unmatched. Germline CDR1 and CDR2: KGHSH and LQKENI. CDR3 size: 16 residues. In DNA form, the CDR3 reads TGTGCCAGCTCACTGGGACAGGTTGCGAACACCGGGGAGCTGTTTTTT. Translating it yields CASSLGQVANTGELFF.

This clone has a handful of counts. The V call is TRBV28, the J call TRBJ1-6, with D tentatively TRBD1 (5 bases). The CDR3 is 16 residues long. The germline V gene has CDR1 MDHEN and CDR2 SYDVKM. Trimming left V 7 bases short and J 10 bases short, with 23 bases between. The CDR3 here is CASNPLQGILGSPLHF. The CDR3 DNA is TGTGCCAGCAACCCTCTCCAGGGTATTCTGGGATCACCCCTCCACTTT.

The J gene is TRBJ2-7, the V gene TRBV5-6; 9 nucleotides match TRBD1. V lost 0 bases and J lost 3; bases outside the gene matches: 1. CDR1 SGHDT and CDR2 YYEEEE come from the germline V gene. The CDR3 has 14 residues. The CDR3 sequence: CASSLEDRGYEQYF. The CDR3 DNA reads TGTGCCAGCAGCTTGGAGGACAGGGGCTACGAGCAGTACTTC.

This clone was seen once. The chain couples TRBV5-1 to TRBJ2-1; 9 nucleotides match TRBD1. The CDR3 has 13 amino acids. V was pared by 3 bases and J by 14 bases, with 9 bases of the junction left unmatched. CDR1 SGHRS and CDR2 YFSETQ come from the germline V gene. The CDR3 DNA reads TGCGCCAGCAGCTCCCCCAGCAGACAGGGGGAGTTCTTC. It yields the protein CASSSPSRQGEFF.

V is TRBV2 and J is TRBJ1-4; 11 nucleotides line up with TRBD1. V was clipped by 6 bases and J by 1 base; unmatched bases: 4. The CDR3 contains 16 residues. Germline-derived CDR1 and CDR2 are SNHLY and FYNNEI. The CDR3 DNA sequence: TGTGCCAGCAGCCCGGGACAGGGGGGAACTAATGAAAAACTGTTTTTT. The encoded protein is CASSPGQGGTNEKLFF.

V gene TRBV25-1 combines with J gene TRBJ1-3; D is ambiguous. V was cut by 6 bases and J by 2 bases, with 14 bases left in between. The CDR3 has 15 residues. Germline V gene sequence: CDR1 MGHDK, CDR2 SYGVNS. In DNA form, the CDR3 reads TGTGCCAGCAGGAAAACTTCTGCGGCTGGAAACACCATATATTTT. The encoded protein is CASRKTSAAGNTIYF.

The genes are TRBV11-2 and TRBJ1-2; possibly TRBD1 for D (5 bases). V lost 2 bases and J lost 8, with 12 bases in between. Looked up from germline, CDR1 is SGHAT and CDR2 is FQNNGV. The CDR3 has 13 amino acids. CDR3 residues: CASSLLAGYGYTF. The CDR3 DNA reads as TGTGCCAGCAGCTTATTGGCAGGGTACGGCTACACCTTC.

V and J are TRBV5-1 and TRBJ2-3, with 8 bases matching TRBD2. Trimming took 0 bases from V and 4 from J; bases not matched to a gene: 4. The CDR3 has 15 amino acids. Per germline, CDR1 SGHRS and CDR2 YFSETQ. CDR3 residues: CASSLVSGSADTQYF. CDR3 DNA: TGCGCCAGCAGCTTGGTGAGCGGGAGTGCAGATACGCAGTATTTT.

V is TRBV14 and J is TRBJ2-5; TRBD1 agrees at 10 bases. Germline V gene sequence: CDR1 SGHDN, CDR2 FVKESK. The CDR3 has 14 residues. The V gene end was trimmed by 2 bases and the J gene end by 5 bases; junction bases not matched to a gene: 2. The CDR3 DNA sequence: TGTGCCAGCAGCCAACTGGGACAGGGGGAGACCCAGTACTTC. It encodes CASSQLGQGETQYF.

The chain joins TRBV11-3 to TRBJ2-1, with TRBD2 matching over 9 bases. The CDR3 sequence is 14 residues long. V shed 2 bases and J 5 bases; nucleotides not matched to a gene: 1. From germline, CDR1 is SGHNT and CDR2 YENEEA. In DNA form, the CDR3 reads TGTGCCAGCAGCTTATCTAGCGGGAACAATGAGCAGTTCTTC. Translation: CASSLSSGNNEQFF.

The chain employs TRBV27 and TRBJ1-2; TRBD1 matches at 7 bases. This CDR3 comprises 12 residues. Germline CDR1 reads MNHEY; CDR2 reads SMNVEV (reference sequence). Trimming at V came to 4 bases and at J to 6 bases, leaving 2 bases not matched to a gene. Here the CDR3 DNA reads TGTGCCAGCAGTTCGAGGGGGCATGGCTACACCTTC. This sequence encodes CASSSRGHGYTF.

This clone was seen a single time. This sequence joins TRBV6-2 or TRBV6-3 and TRBJ2-1; 7 bases line up with TRBD2. Germline CDR1 is MNHEY and CDR2 is SVGEGT. There are 18 residues in the CDR3. Trimming at V came to 1 base and at J to 0 bases, leaving 9 bases not matched to a gene. CDR3 sequence (DNA): TGTGCCAGCAGTTACTTTGCGGGAGCGCCAAACTCCTACAATGAGCAGTTCTTC. Amino acid sequence: CASSYFAGAPNSYNEQFF.

The chain's CDR3 is CASSTGTTRGETQYF. Here the CDR3 DNA reads TGTGCCAGCAGCACCGGGACAACAAGGGGAGAGACCCAGTACTTC. The rearrangement links TRBV6-2 or TRBV6-3 to TRBJ2-5; D is possibly TRBD1 (6 bases). Germline assignment: CDR1 MNHEY and CDR2 SVGEGT. The V end lost 6 bases, the J end lost 4 bases, and 18 bases lay between the germline ends. The CDR3 spans 15 residues.

This clone was recorded once. The genes are TRBV12-5 and TRBJ2-1; no firm D call. Looked up from germline, CDR1 is LGHNT and CDR2 is FRNRAP. This CDR3 contains 16 residues. The ends were cut back, 4 bases at V and 0 bases at J, with 13 bases in the middle. This chain's CDR3 is CASGSTSQSSYNEQFF. The CDR3 DNA is TGTGCTAGTGGTTCGACTTCCCAGTCCTCCTACAATGAGCAGTTCTTC.

The chain joins TRBV7-6 to TRBJ1-5; tentatively, D is TRBD1 (6 bases). Per germline, CDR1 SGHVS and CDR2 FNYEAQ. Trimming took off 4 bases at V and 0 bases at J, with 10 bases between the two ends. The CDR3 totals 15 residues. The CDR3 here is CASSSTGNSNQPQHF. The CDR3 DNA reads as TGTGCCAGCAGCTCGACAGGAAATAGCAATCAGCCCCAGCATTTT.

The chain recombines TRBV6-5 with TRBJ2-1, with 7 bases matching TRBD1. In germline, CDR1 is MNHEY, CDR2 SVGAGI. The junction had 13 bases not matched to a gene; V was cut back by 7 bases and J by 7 bases. There are 15 residues in the CDR3. The chain's CDR3 is CASKVHRGGGNEQFF. The DNA for the CDR3 is TGTGCCAGCAAGGTACACAGGGGTGGTGGAAATGAGCAGTTCTTC.

The chain carries TRBV7-2 and TRBJ1-2; the D is unclear. Germline CDR1 is SGHTA and CDR2 is FQGNSA. Trimming took 3 bases from V and 2 from J, leaving 4 bases between them. The CDR3 consists of 12 residues. The CDR3 spells CASSFENYGYTF. CDR3 bases: TGTGCCAGCAGCTTTGAGAACTATGGCTACACCTTC. The variable domain in full, completed from reference TRBV7-2 and TRBJ1-2, reads GAGVSQSPSNKVTEKGKDVELRCDPISGHTALYWYRQSLGQGLEFLIYFQGNSAPDKSGLPSDRFSAERTGGSVSTLTIQRTQQEDSAVYLCASSFENYGYTFGSGTRLTVV.

The rearrangement links TRBV25-1 to TRBJ2-7; 9 bases match TRBD1. V lost 8 bases, J lost 0 bases, and 5 bases stayed unmatched. Per the germline V gene, CDR1 is MGHDK and CDR2 is SYGVNS. The CDR3 extends over 14 amino acids. The CDR3 reads CASSKQGASYEQYF. CDR3 sequence (DNA): TGTGCCAGCTCTAAACAGGGGGCCTCCTACGAGCAGTACTTC.

The chain carries TRBV2 and TRBJ1-5, with a weak D call TRBD1 (6 bases). Trimming shortened V by 6 bases and J by 4 bases, and 16 bases separated the two germline ends. Germline V CDR1 and CDR2: SNHLY, FYNNEI. The CDR3 consists of 15 residues. CDR3 amino acids: CASSPTGSQNQPQHF. For the CDR3, the DNA is TGTGCCAGCAGCCCGACAGGAAGTCAAAATCAGCCCCAGCATTTT. Full variable domain (remainder filled in from reference TRBV2 and TRBJ1-5): EPEVTQTPSHQVTQMGQEVILRCVPISNHLYFYWYRQILGQKVEFLVSFYNNEISEKSEIFDDQFSVERPDGSNFTLKIRSTKLEDSAMYFCASSPTGSQNQPQHFGDGTRLSIL.

This rearrangement joins TRBV24-1 to TRBJ2-1, with 13 bases identical to TRBD2. CDR3 length: 19 residues. Germline V gene sequence: CDR1 KGHDR, CDR2 SFDVKD. V gave up 4 bases and J gave up 2 bases; unmatched junction bases: 10. The CDR3 protein is CATSEGTSGRVKTYNEQFF. CDR3 bases: TGTGCCACCAGTGAGGGTACTAGCGGGAGGGTGAAAACCTACAATGAGCAGTTCTTC.